The 20 T cell receptor beta chains below come from one sample, sequenced in a study of blood T cell repertoires in COVID-19. Assay: immunoSEQ multiplex PCR; the TCRdb copy retains only in-frame clones and omits some. This sample has about 50,000 clones; 80% to 90% occur once, and the top ten carry 10% to 15%. Input material: peripheral blood. The receptors derive from a human donor with active COVID-19. The donor label of this sample is uncertain.

The CDR3 spells CAWSLGQGPYGYTF. CDR3 sequence (DNA): TGTGCCTGGAGTTTGGGACAGGGTCCCTATGGCTACACCTTC. The chain links TRBV30 to TRBJ1-2; the match to TRBD1 covers 9 bases. This CDR3 has 14 amino acids. V shed 2 bases and J 4 bases; nucleotides not matched to a gene: 5. Germline-derived CDR1 and CDR2 are GTSNPN and SVGIG (reference sequence).

The chain carries TRBV12-5 and TRBJ2-2; a weak D match, TRBD1 (6 bases). V was trimmed by 7 bases and J by 6 bases, leaving 12 bases between them. Per germline, CDR1 LGHNT and CDR2 FRNRAP. The CDR3 extends over 13 amino acids. The CDR3 sequence is CASVLQGSGELFF. The CDR3 coding sequence is TGTGCTAGTGTCCTACAGGGTTCCGGGGAGCTGTTTTTT.

J is TRBJ1-1 and V is TRBV5-1; no reliable D call. The CDR3 is 13 amino acids. V was cut by 0 bases and J by 11 bases, with 14 bases left in between. Germline V gene data show CDR1 as SGHRS and CDR2 as YFSETQ. DNA of the CDR3: TGCGCCAGCAGCTTGGGCCGGACCGGGGAGGCTTTCTTT. Encoded protein: CASSLGRTGEAFF.

J is TRBJ1-1 and V is TRBV20-1; TRBD1 matches 7 bases. CDR1 is DFQATT, CDR2 SNEGSKA, per germline (reference sequence). The ends lost 3 bases at V and 2 bases at J; junction bases unmatched: 6. This CDR3 comprises 14 residues. CDR3 loop: CSASADRQNTEAFF. CDR3 nucleotide sequence: TGCAGTGCTAGTGCGGACAGGCAAAACACTGAAGCTTTCTTT.

The V call is TRBV15, the J call TRBJ2-2, with D maybe TRBD1 (6 bases). This CDR3 spans 16 amino acids. The ends were cut back, 8 bases at V and 1 base at J, with 17 bases in the middle. The V gene's germline CDR1 is LNHNV and CDR2 YYDKDF (reference sequence). CDR3 residues: CATGGTESWNTGELFF. For the CDR3, the DNA is TGTGCCACCGGGGGCACAGAGAGTTGGAACACCGGGGAGCTGTTTTTT.

The CDR3 sequence is CSVALGQGYTDTQYF. The CDR3 nucleotides are TGCAGCGTTGCCCTGGGACAGGGTTACACAGATACGCAGTATTTT. This chain links TRBV29-1 with TRBJ2-3; TRBD1 matches at 9 bases. Germline V lookup: CDR1 SQVTM, CDR2 ANQGSEA. With V trimmed by 4 bases and J by 2 bases, 7 bases remained unmatched. The CDR3 is 15 residues long.

The genes are TRBV24-1 and TRBJ1-1; 7 bases are shared with TRBD1. The germline V gene has CDR1 KGHDR and CDR2 SFDVKD. CDR3 length: 11 residues. Trimming removed 11 bases from V and 8 bases from J; junction bases left unmatched: 7. The CDR3 region has the DNA TGTGCCAGCAGGGACAGTACAGAAGCTTTCTTT. Translation: CASRDSTEAFF.

The rearrangement joins TRBV3-1 (or the pseudogene TRBV3-2) to TRBJ2-1; D not resolved. V lost 2 bases to trimming and J lost 1 base, with 6 bases between them. CDR1 and CDR2 from the germline V gene are LGHDT and YNNKEL (reference sequence). The CDR3 contains 14 residues. CDR3 nucleotide sequence: TGTGCCAGCAGCCAACTAGTATCCTACAATGAGCAGTTCTTC. It encodes CASSQLVSYNEQFF.

As regards this clone: Compared with germline, one end of the junction differs, possibly owing to a read error. The V gene is TRBV7-9, the J gene TRBJ2-7, with 7 bases lining up with TRBD2. Per germline, CDR1 SEHNR and CDR2 FQNEAQ (reference sequence). The CDR3 extends over 15 amino acids. As DNA, the CDR3 is TGTGCCAGCAGCCCCAGGCTAGCGGAGATCTACGAGCGGTACTTC. It encodes CASSPRLAEIYERYF.

The gene calls are TRBV4-1 and TRBJ1-3; a weak D match, TRBD1 (5 bases). In germline, CDR1 is MGHRA, CDR2 YSYEKL. V lost 0 bases, J lost 8 bases, and 14 bases lay in between. The CDR3 loop spans 15 amino acids. As DNA, the CDR3 is TGCGCCAGCAGCCAAGAGAATCCAGGGCTGGACACCATATATTTT. Its protein product is CASSQENPGLDTIYF.

J is TRBJ2-5 and V is TRBV5-6; no clear D. CDR3 length: 14 residues. Trimming shortened V by 4 bases and J by 5 bases, and 15 bases separated the two germline ends. Per germline, CDR1 SGHDT and CDR2 YYEEEE. The CDR3 spells CASSPTPRGETQYF. CDR3 DNA: TGTGCCAGCAGCCCGACTCCTAGAGGCGAGACCCAGTACTTC.

The chain recombines TRBV5-1 with TRBJ2-1; 11 bases are shared with TRBD2. V gave up 3 bases and J gave up 4 bases; unmatched junction bases: 6. CDR3 length equals 16 residues. CDR1 is SGHRS and CDR2 is YFSETQ in the germline V gene. The DNA for the CDR3 is TGCGCCAGCAGCTCCGTCGCTAGCGGGGGGTACAATGAGCAGTTCTTC. Protein: CASSSVASGGYNEQFF.

This clone was recorded once. The V and J genes are TRBV9 and TRBJ1-1; TRBD1 might be the D (6 bases). Germline V gene lookup returns CDR1 SGDLS and CDR2 YYNGEE. V gave up 3 bases and J gave up 4 bases, with 16 bases separating them. This CDR3 region has 15 residues. The CDR3 coding sequence is TGTGCCAGCAGCGGAGCGCGGGGGCTGGGCACTGAAGCTTTCTTT. The encoded protein is CASSGARGLGTEAFF. The full variable domain, rest sourced from reference TRBV9 and TRBJ1-1, is DSGVTQTPKHLITATGQRVTLRCSPRSGDLSVYWYQQSLDQGLQFLIQYYNGEERAKGNILERFSAQQFPDLHSELNLSSLELGDSALYFCASSGARGLGTEAFFGQGTRLTVV.

This rearrangement joins TRBV5-8 to TRBJ2-3; weak D call: TRBD2 (5 bases). Trimming pared 0 bases from V and 1 base from J, leaving 9 bases between. Looked up from germline, CDR1 is SGHTS and CDR2 is YDEGEE. This CDR3 spans 15 amino acids. The CDR3, as DNA: TGTGCCAGCAGCTTGGGAGGGTCCCGCACAGATACGCAGTATTTT. Encoded protein: CASSLGGSRTDTQYF.

V and J are TRBV3-1 (or the pseudogene TRBV3-2) and TRBJ1-2, with D possibly being TRBD1 (5 bases). In germline, CDR1 is LGHDT, CDR2 YNNKEL (reference sequence). CDR3 length: 11 amino acids. V lost 3 bases, J lost 8 bases, and 7 bases lay in between. The chain's CDR3 is CASSHGAGYTF. In DNA, the CDR3 is TGTGCCAGCAGCCATGGGGCGGGCTACACCTTC.

The CDR3 is CASSLSSQAYGYTF. CDR3 bases: TGTGCCAGCAGCTTGTCCTCGCAGGCCTATGGCTACACCTTC. The chain has TRBV5-8 and TRBJ1-2; D is undetermined. This CDR3 is built from 14 residues. With 1 base removed from V and 4 bases from J, the gap between germline ends came to 11 bases. Germline V gives CDR1 SGHTS, CDR2 YDEGEE. Variable domain in full (rest from reference TRBV5-8 and TRBJ1-2): EAGVTQSPTHLIKTRGQQATLRCSPISGHTSVYWYQQALGLGLQFLLWYDEGEERNRGNFPPRFSGRQFPNYSSELNVNALELEDSALYLCASSLSSQAYGYTFGSGTRLTVV.

V and J are TRBV11-3 and TRBJ1-2; D not certain. The V gene lost 5 bases and the J gene lost 5 bases, with 21 bases spanning the gap. Germline loops: CDR1 SGHNT, CDR2 YENEEA. The CDR3 is made up of 16 amino acids. The CDR3 DNA reads TGTGCCAGCAGCCGTAGGAGAGCGACGAGAGTATATGGCTACACCTTC. As protein: CASSRRRATRVYGYTF.

The V call is TRBV29-1, the J call TRBJ2-3, with a tentative D call TRBD2 (6 bases). The CDR3 has 12 residues. The ends were cut back, 6 bases at V and 3 bases at J, with 10 bases in the middle. The V gene's germline CDR1 is SQVTM and CDR2 ANQGSEA. The CDR3 protein is CSVGRGTDTQYF. CDR3 in DNA: TGCAGCGTGGGTCGGGGGACAGATACGCAGTATTTT.

V is TRBV2 and J is TRBJ2-7, with 12 bases fitting TRBD1. V was clipped by 7 bases and J by 3 bases; unmatched bases: 16. The CDR3 runs 18 residues. Germline CDR1 SNHLY, CDR2 FYNNEI. The CDR3 bases are TGTGCCAGCACCCCCCGAGGGACAGGGGGCGGCGGGCTCTACGAGCAGTACTTC. The encoded protein is CASTPRGTGGGGLYEQYF.

The J gene is TRBJ2-7, the V gene TRBV28, with 11 bases matching TRBD1. Germline V gene lookup returns CDR1 MDHEN and CDR2 SYDVKM. The CDR3 has 15 amino acids. The J segment lost 5 bases and the V segment lost 6 bases, leaving 9 bases of the junction unmatched. This CDR3 reads CASSPVGTGGNEQYF. The CDR3 DNA follows: TGTGCCAGCAGCCCAGTCGGGACAGGGGGGAACGAGCAGTACTTC.